This T cell receptor (beta chain) was captured by sequencing in a study of T cell responses to AZD1222 COVID-19 vaccine. General observations from the study: A mostly white British donor set with more females was recruited, and clonal diversity was possibly underestimated.

Worth noting for this clone: Antigen specificity is unknown.

Per germline, CDR1 SEHNR and CDR2 FQNEAQ (reference sequence). The CDR3 totals 12 residues. The trim removed 5 bases at V and 10 bases at J, leaving 5 bases unmatched. Clones were read by immunoSEQ multiplex PCR, and TCRdb kept only the in-frame ones, dropping some. The sample includes over 130,000 clones, over 75% of them seen just once. The sequenced sample was peripheral blood, obtained 28 days after the second AZD1222 dose. The receptor was isolated from an adult who received the AZD1222 COVID-19 vaccine. J is TRBJ2-1 and V is TRBV7-9; 7 nucleotides agree with TRBD2. For the CDR3, the DNA is TGTGCCAGCAGCCTAGGGACTACAGAGCAGTTCTTC. Translation gives CASSLGTTEQFF.